One and the same sample provided the 27 T cell receptor beta chains below, sequenced in a study of Ad26.COV2.S vaccination and SARS-CoV-2 variants. The data were produced by immunoSEQ multiplex PCR, yet TCRdb's version contains in-frame clones alone and is incomplete. The sample carries 180,000 or so clones, roughly 87% recorded once. This material consisted of peripheral blood, taken after recovery from COVID-19. These receptors were taken from a human donor who had recovered from COVID-19.

CDR3 in DNA: TGCGCCAGCAGCTTGGTGCTAGCGGTCAACACAGATACGCAGTATTTT. This codes for CASSLVLAVNTDTQYF. The gene calls are TRBV5-1 and TRBJ2-3, with TRBD2 matching over 7 bases. Germline V gene sequence: CDR1 SGHRS, CDR2 YFSETQ. V was clipped by 0 bases and J by 2 bases; unmatched bases: 6. This CDR3 contains 16 residues.

The V gene is TRBV7-3, the J gene TRBJ2-5; the D gene is possibly TRBD2 (6 bases). The CDR3 loop spans 14 amino acids. From germline, CDR1 is SGHTA and CDR2 FQGTGA. Between the trimmed V and J ends, which lost 6 bases and 5 bases, there was a span of 16 bases. CDR3: CASSEAGTAETQYF. CDR3 nucleotide sequence: TGTGCCAGCAGTGAGGCGGGGACCGCGGAGACCCAGTACTTC.

The chain is built from TRBV2 and TRBJ2-2, with 11 bases fitting TRBD2. The CDR3 runs 15 residues. V lost 4 bases to trimming and J lost 7 bases; unmatched junction nucleotides: 5. Per germline, CDR1 SNHLY and CDR2 FYNNEI. The CDR3 DNA reads as TGTGCCAGCAGTGCACTAGCGGGAGAGGTCGGGGAGCTGTTTTTT. It codes for CASSALAGEVGELFF.

This sequence joins TRBV19 and TRBJ1-4; TRBD1 aligns across 7 bases. Trimming took 3 bases from V and 7 from J; bases not matched to a gene: 14. Germline V gene data show CDR1 as LNHDA and CDR2 as SQIVND (reference sequence). The CDR3 is made up of 17 amino acids. The CDR3 DNA is TGTGCCAGTAGTATTTACAGCACCGACAGGGTGCGTGAAAAACTGTTTTTT. The encoded protein is CASSIYSTDRVREKLFF.

The chain has TRBV28 and TRBJ1-2; tentative D call: TRBD1 (6 bases). This CDR3 has 13 residues. Trimming left V 3 bases short and J 4 bases short, with 9 bases between. The germline gives CDR1 MDHEN, CDR2 SYDVKM. The CDR3 protein is CASSFPRGYGYTF. CDR3 DNA sequence: TGTGCCAGCAGTTTTCCCAGGGGCTATGGCTACACCTTC.

The J gene is TRBJ2-3, the V gene TRBV5-1; D uncertain. The germline CDR1 and CDR2 sequences are SGHRS and YFSETQ. V lost 2 bases to trimming and J lost 3 bases, with 13 bases between them. The CDR3 covers 15 residues. CDR3 region: CASSLEEAGTDTQYF. CDR3 in DNA: TGCGCCAGCAGCTTAGAAGAAGCCGGGACAGATACGCAGTATTTT.

The rearrangement joins TRBV18 to TRBJ2-7; D may be TRBD1 (6 bases). The CDR3 has 13 amino acids. Trimming removed 8 bases from V and 2 bases from J, with 13 bases in between. Germline CDR1 is KGHSH and CDR2 is LQKENI. Here the CDR3 DNA reads TGTGCCAGCACGAAAGGGGGAGCCTACGAGCAGTACTTC. Protein product: CASTKGGAYEQYF.

The chain is built from TRBV19 and TRBJ1-1, with 8 positions matching TRBD1. Germline V lookup: CDR1 LNHDA, CDR2 SQIVND (reference sequence). The CDR3 length is 16 residues. The V and J ends lost 1 base and 2 bases, in that order; junction bases with no gene match: 6. CDR3: CASSIAQGAGNTEAFF. CDR3 bases: TGTGCCAGTAGTATAGCGCAGGGGGCTGGTAACACTGAAGCTTTCTTT.

V and J are TRBV5-4 and TRBJ2-7, with no clear D. V was shortened by 6 bases and J by 0 bases, with 16 bases between the two germline ends. The CDR3 extends over 15 amino acids. The germline gives CDR1 SGHNT, CDR2 YYREEE (reference sequence). The CDR3 reads CASTPDLLSSYEQYF. In DNA form, the CDR3 reads TGTGCCAGCACCCCGGACCTCCTTAGCTCCTACGAGCAGTACTTC.

This clone appeared a single time. V is TRBV7-8 and J is TRBJ1-3; D perhaps matches TRBD1 (6 bases). The V gene lost 5 bases and the J gene lost 2 bases, with 19 bases spanning the gap. The CDR3 loop spans 17 amino acids. Germline loops: CDR1 SGHVS, CDR2 FQNEAQ. DNA of the CDR3: TGTGCCAGCAGCCCACAGTGGGGGGGGCTCCCTGGAAACACCATATATTTT. Translating gives CASSPQWGGLPGNTIYF.

The DNA for the CDR3 is TGTGCCATCAGTGGCTCTAACCTGTACGAGCAGTACTTC. It specifies CAISGSNLYEQYF. V gene TRBV10-3 combines with J gene TRBJ2-7; no firm D call. Looked up from germline, CDR1 is ENHRY and CDR2 is SYGVKD. This CDR3 spans 13 amino acids. With 4 bases removed from V and 4 bases from J, the gap between germline ends came to 11 bases.

This chain joins TRBV4-1 and TRBJ1-2; D possibly corresponds to TRBD1 (6 bases). V shed 0 bases and J shed 4 bases, with 9 bases lying between them. Germline CDR1 and CDR2: MGHRA and YSYEKL. CDR3 size: 14 residues. DNA for the CDR3: TGCGCCAGCAGCCAAGATCAGGGGCCCTATGGCTACACCTTC. This gives the protein CASSQDQGPYGYTF.

The chain uses TRBV27 and TRBJ1-2; D not certain. The germline CDR1 and CDR2 sequences are MNHEY and SMNVEV (reference sequence). The CDR3 is 14 amino acids. Trimming cost V 2 bases and J 1 base, with 8 bases left between them. CDR3 loop: CASSLKYGNYGYTF. The CDR3 bases are TGTGCCAGCAGTTTAAAGTACGGTAACTATGGCTACACCTTC.

The chain joins TRBV3-1 (or the pseudogene TRBV3-2) to TRBJ1-6; D unclear. Trimming removed 4 bases from V and 7 bases from J, with 14 bases in between. Germline-derived CDR1 and CDR2 are LGHDT and YNNKEL (reference sequence). The CDR3 length is 15 residues. The CDR3 protein is CASSPGTGLNSPLHF. The CDR3 region has the DNA TGTGCCAGCAGCCCTGGTACCGGGCTCAATTCACCCCTCCACTTT.

The chain joins TRBV7-9 to TRBJ1-2, with 9 bases aligning to TRBD1. V gave up 5 bases and J gave up 2 bases; unmatched junction bases: 12. There are 17 residues in the CDR3. The germline V gene has CDR1 SEHNR and CDR2 FQNEAQ (reference sequence). The CDR3 protein is CASSGKQGASGNYGYTF. The CDR3 DNA reads as TGTGCCAGCAGCGGAAAACAGGGGGCGTCGGGAAACTATGGCTACACCTTC.

Here the CDR3 reads CASSTGQGTGSPLHF. Here the CDR3 DNA reads TGCGCCAGCAGCACCGGACAGGGAACCGGATCACCCCTCCACTTT. V is TRBV5-1 and J is TRBJ1-6; 8 positions agree with TRBD1. The germline CDR1 and CDR2 sequences are SGHRS and YFSETQ. V was clipped by 4 bases and J by 10 bases; unmatched bases: 10. The CDR3 spans 15 residues.

This clone was picked up one time. The rearrangement joins TRBV6-6 to TRBJ2-1; the D gene is possibly TRBD1 (5 bases). V dropped 1 base and J dropped 9 bases, with 7 bases sitting between them. The CDR3 is made up of 12 amino acids. Germline loops: CDR1 MNHNY, CDR2 SVGAGI (reference sequence). The CDR3 nucleotides are TGTGCCAGCAGTTACTGGCAGGGTGAGCAGTTCTTC. Translating it yields CASSYWQGEQFF.

V and J are TRBV11-3 and TRBJ2-1; maybe TRBD2 (5 bases). Per germline, CDR1 SGHNT and CDR2 YENEEA. The CDR3 has 12 residues. V lost 4 bases to trimming and J lost 10 bases, with 11 bases between them. The CDR3 DNA is TGTGCCAGCAGCTCCCGCCGGGGAGAGCAGTTCTTC. Translation: CASSSRRGEQFF.

The CDR3 sequence: CASSGQAGTGGRSGQPQHF. CDR3 bases: TGTGCCAGCAGTGGACAAGCCGGGACAGGGGGAAGGAGTGGTCAGCCCCAGCATTTT. This chain uses TRBV6-1 with TRBJ1-5; 11 bases align to TRBD1. The CDR3 contains 19 residues. After removal of 4 bases from V and 6 bases from J, the junction contained 17 bases not matched to a gene. Germline V gives CDR1 MNHNS, CDR2 SASEGT.

The CDR3, as DNA: TGTGCCAGCAGTTATAGTCCTCGGGATACGCAGTATTTT. It is translated as CASSYSPRDTQYF. This chain joins TRBV6-2 or TRBV6-3 and TRBJ2-3; D unresolved. The length of the CDR3 is 13 residues. Germline CDR1 reads MNHEY; CDR2 reads SVGEGT. The germline V and J ends were trimmed by 3 bases and 6 bases, with 10 bases remaining between them.

CDR3 sequence (DNA): TGTGCCAGCAGTTACGGGCGGAACTCCTACGAGCAGTACTTC. Amino acids: CASSYGRNSYEQYF. The V call is TRBV6-5, the J call TRBJ2-7, with D hard to call. Germline V CDR1 and CDR2: MNHEY, SVGAGI. This CDR3 region has 14 residues. V lost 2 bases to trimming and J lost 0 bases, with 8 bases between them.

This chain joins TRBV9 and TRBJ2-5; the D gene is possibly TRBD2 (6 bases). V was shortened by 0 bases and J by 4 bases, with 13 bases between the two germline ends. The CDR3 is 15 residues long. CDR1 is SGDLS and CDR2 is YYNGEE in the germline V gene. The CDR3 sequence: CASSVEGREGETQYF. The CDR3 coding sequence is TGTGCCAGCAGCGTAGAGGGGCGGGAAGGAGAGACCCAGTACTTC.

The chain links TRBV2 to TRBJ2-1, with TRBD1 matching 10 bases. Trimming cost V 6 bases and J 4 bases; bases outside gene matches: 0. This CDR3 spans 13 amino acids. Per germline, CDR1 SNHLY and CDR2 FYNNEI. The CDR3, as DNA: TGTGCCAGCAGGGGACAGGGGTACAATGAGCAGTTCTTC. It specifies CASRGQGYNEQFF.

The CDR3 reads CASSYSIQLMNTEAFF. Here the CDR3 DNA reads TGTGCCAGCAGTTACTCGATACAGCTGATGAACACTGAAGCTTTCTTT. The rearrangement links TRBV6-5 to TRBJ1-1; D call uncertain. V was clipped by 0 bases and J by 0 bases, with 11 bases between them. The CDR3 consists of 16 residues. Germline CDR1 is MNHEY and CDR2 is SVGAGI.

The table lists this clone with a count of one. The CDR3 sequence: CASSYGLINEQFF. DNA of the CDR3: TGTGCCAGCAGCTATGGACTAATCAATGAGCAGTTCTTC. The genes are TRBV5-6 and TRBJ2-1; tentatively, D is TRBD2 (6 bases). Looked up from germline, CDR1 is SGHDT and CDR2 is YYEEEE. V was trimmed by 3 bases and J by 6 bases, leaving 10 bases between them. This CDR3 comprises 13 residues.

V and J are TRBV5-1 and TRBJ2-5, with D hard to call. Between the trimmed V and J ends, which lost 3 bases and 7 bases, there was a span of 7 bases. Germline V gene data show CDR1 as SGHRS and CDR2 as YFSETQ. The CDR3 loop spans 11 amino acids. Written as DNA, the CDR3 is TGCGCCAGCAGCTCCACCGTGACCCAGTACTTC. Amino acids: CASSSTVTQYF.

The chain uses TRBV7-3 and TRBJ2-2; 7 bases line up with TRBD2. The CDR3 contains 14 residues. V was pared by 5 bases and J by 7 bases, with 7 bases of the junction left unmatched. Germline V gene data show CDR1 as SGHTA and CDR2 as FQGTGA. The CDR3 nucleotides are TGTGCCAGCAGCAGCACTAGCGCGGGCGGGGAGCTGTTTTTT. Its translation: CASSSTSAGGELFF.